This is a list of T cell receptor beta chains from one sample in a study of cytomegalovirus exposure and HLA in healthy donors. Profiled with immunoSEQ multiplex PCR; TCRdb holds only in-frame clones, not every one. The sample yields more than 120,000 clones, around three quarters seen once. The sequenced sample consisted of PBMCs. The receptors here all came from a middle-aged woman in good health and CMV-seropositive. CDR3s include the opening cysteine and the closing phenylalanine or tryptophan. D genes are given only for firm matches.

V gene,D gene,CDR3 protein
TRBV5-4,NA,CASSLAVGGSGAFF
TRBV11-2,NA,CASSFQGNTEAFF
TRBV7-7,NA,CASSLTNTGELFF
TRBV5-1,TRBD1,CASSGQGGPYNEQFF
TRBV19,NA,CASSIPPPSRYEQFF
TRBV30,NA,CAWNQGMNTEAFF
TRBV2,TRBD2,CASSKGASGSYEQYF
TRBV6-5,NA,CASSLRQLTQYF
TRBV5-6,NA,CASSLGRDNYGYTF
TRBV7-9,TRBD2,CASSSQTSGNLYEQYF
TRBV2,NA,CASSEYGGTEAFF
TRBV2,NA,CASSVRAGGSGELFF
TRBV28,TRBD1,CASSLGQGLNEKLFF
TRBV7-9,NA,CASSLVLAPQETQYF
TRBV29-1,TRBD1,CSVIQGQGEAFF
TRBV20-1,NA,CSARTDYGYTF
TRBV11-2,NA,CASSTRVDYEQYF
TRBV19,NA,CASSIDPGHYEQFF
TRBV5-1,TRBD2,CASSLGLAGGTYEQYF
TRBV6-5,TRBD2,CASSPSGRASYEQYF
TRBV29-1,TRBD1,CSLWTGDYYGYTF
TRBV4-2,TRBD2,CASSPGIGTSGNEQYF
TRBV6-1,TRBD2,CASRGTKGNEQFF
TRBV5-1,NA,CASSLVSFGQEQYF
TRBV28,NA,CASRGGPRETQYF
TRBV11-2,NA,CASSLQRLITDTQYF
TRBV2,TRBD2,CASGGTGSGRANTGELFF
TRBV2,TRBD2,CASSLAGIKWGEQFF
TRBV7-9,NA,CASSLVLGISSYEQYF
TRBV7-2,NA,CAGAFDRRETQYF
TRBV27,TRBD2,CASSFWTSGSRGEQYF
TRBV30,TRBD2,CAWSDSRGLGHDEQYF
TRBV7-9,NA,CASRADAETRGNTIYF
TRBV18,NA,CASSPRTGAGETQYF
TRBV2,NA,CASRGDSPQETQYF
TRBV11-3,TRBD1,CASSLGTGGSGNTIYF
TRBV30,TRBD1,CARTNRGSDTQYF
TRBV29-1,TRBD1,CSVGQDSNQPQHF
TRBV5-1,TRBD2,CASSAASSGQSAQETQYF
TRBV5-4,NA,CASSLDRSNSPLHF
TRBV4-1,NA,CASSPGPRGEKLFF
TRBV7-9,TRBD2,CASSSSGSRETQYF
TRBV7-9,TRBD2,CASSLIAGGRNEQFF
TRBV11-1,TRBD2,CASSQSGRLDNEQFF
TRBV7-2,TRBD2,CASSLYSGGNTGELFF
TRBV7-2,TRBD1,CASSSRQGGTDTQYF
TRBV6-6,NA,CASRKGEGTDTQYF
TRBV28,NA,CASSPTGCGYTF
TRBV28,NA,CASTSPGGLMNTEAFF
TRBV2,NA,CASSEGRRGGGEGYF
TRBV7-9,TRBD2,CATLAGPQETQYF
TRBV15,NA,CATSRLGEPYNEQFF
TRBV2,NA,CASSVPGVAAPRQFF
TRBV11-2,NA,CASSHESDTQYF